This T cell receptor (beta chain) derives from a study of blood T cell repertoires in COVID-19. In its sample, this clone was seen a few times. Other DNA sequences in the sample encode the same CDR3. This study enrolled people aged roughly 18 to 89 from roughly 22 US geographic areas. Participants had their cohort set by participant-reported clinical history. Trimming took 0 bases from V and 5 from J, leaving 13 bases between them. The CDR3 is 15 amino acids. Germline V gives CDR1 LGHNA, CDR2 YNFKEQ. Data came from immunoSEQ multiplex PCR; TCRdb stores just in-frame clones and leaves some out. The sample has some 150,000 clones, roughly nine tenths seen once; the top ten hold around 1.2%.

The sample was PBMCs or T cells enriched from blood (not recorded which). The chain is built from TRBV4-2 and TRBJ2-5; D is uncertain. This clonotype originated in a human donor with acute COVID-19. The donor label of this sample is uncertain. The CDR3 protein is CASSQDRNGEETQYF. CDR3 bases: TGTGCCAGCAGCCAAGATAGAAACGGTGAGGAGACCCAGTACTTC.